The 3 T cell receptor beta chains presented below share a single source sample, sequenced in a study of neoadjuvant nivolumab and ipilimumab in lung cancer. TCRdb's copy holds only in-frame clones and misses some; the assay was immunoSEQ multiplex PCR. Of some 20,000 clones listed, roughly three quarters are singletons. The material sequenced was tumor tissue, taken after neoadjuvant nivolumab, alone or with ipilimumab, at or shortly before surgery. The receptors were sampled from an adult with non-small cell lung cancer.

This chain joins TRBV25-1 and TRBJ1-1; no clear D. The V end was cut by 5 bases, the J end by 7 bases, with 17 bases between. This CDR3 comprises 14 residues. Germline V CDR1 and CDR2: MGHDK, SYGVNS. CDR3 amino acids: CASSKGGRTHEAFF. As DNA, the CDR3 is TGTGCCAGCAGTAAGGGCGGCCGAACACATGAAGCTTTCTTT.

V usage is TRBV18 and J usage is TRBJ2-7; 9 bases are a match to TRBD1. The V gene end was trimmed by 3 bases and the J gene end by 3 bases; junction bases not matched to a gene: 6. The length of the CDR3 is 15 residues. The germline V gene encodes CDR1 KGHSH and CDR2 LQKENI. The CDR3 region is CASSPDRGGRYEQYF. In DNA, the CDR3 is TGTGCCAGCTCACCGGACAGGGGAGGTCGCTACGAGCAGTACTTC.

This clone was observed a handful of times. The chain employs TRBV7-2 and TRBJ1-2; D is possibly TRBD1 (6 bases). V lost 5 bases and J lost 5, with 9 bases in between. Germline V gene sequence: CDR1 SGHTA, CDR2 FQGNSA. The CDR3 sequence is 12 residues long. CDR3 coding DNA: TGTGCCAGCAGCCTACAGGGATATGGCTACACCTTC. Translating gives CASSLQGYGYTF.